These 23 T cell receptor beta chains came from one sample sequenced in a study of response to subunit inactivated influenza vaccine. TCRdb reanalysed the RT-PCR reads using MiXCR and keeps one entry per CDR3 protein. The data hold roughly 630,000 distinct CDR3 sequences, with about 15% observed a single time. The material sequenced was PBMCs from blood, taken approximately 15 days before vaccination. All receptors derive from a man aged 45-65 years who received an inactivated influenza vaccine.

The sample holds a few counts of this clonotype. V is TRBV20-1 and J is TRBJ2-7, with TRBD1 identical over 8 bases. V gave up 3 bases and J gave up 7 bases; unmatched junction bases: 20. The CDR3 has 17 residues. CDR1 and CDR2 (germline): DFQATT, SNEGSKA (reference sequence). The CDR3 loop reads CSARLGARQGSLQEQYF. CDR3 coding DNA: TGCAGTGCTAGGTTAGGGGCCCGACAGGGGTCTTTGCAGGAGCAGTACTTC.

V is TRBV20-1 and J is TRBJ2-3, with D maybe TRBD2 (5 bases). V lost 3 bases to trimming and J lost 4 bases, with 14 bases between them. Germline lookup yields CDR1 DFQATT and CDR2 SNEGSKA (reference sequence). The CDR3 is made up of 14 amino acids. The CDR3 loop is CSARAGYVPDTQYF. The CDR3 DNA reads as TGCAGTGCTAGGGCGGGTTACGTCCCAGATACGCAGTATTTT.

This clonotype was detected a few times. The gene calls are TRBV7-2 and TRBJ2-5; 10 nucleotides align to TRBD2. The CDR3 extends over 15 amino acids. The V segment lost 2 bases and the J segment 3 bases; nucleotides outside the gene matches: 3. From germline, CDR1 is SGHTA and CDR2 FQGNSA. CDR3 nucleotide sequence: TGTGCCAGCAGCTTATGGACTAGCGGAAAAGAGACCCAGTACTTC. Amino acids: CASSLWTSGKETQYF.

The rearrangement joins TRBV2 to TRBJ2-1, with 9 nucleotides matching TRBD2. The CDR3 runs to 16 residues. The V and J ends lost 6 bases and 0 bases, in that order; junction bases with no gene match: 6. CDR1 SNHLY and CDR2 FYNNEI come from the germline V gene. CDR3 sequence: CASSPGGGVSYNEQFF. CDR3 bases: TGTGCCAGCAGCCCCGGCGGGGGGGTCTCCTACAATGAGCAGTTCTTC.

This clonotype occurred a few times. This chain joins TRBV11-2 and TRBJ2-2, with TRBD1 matching 9 bases. In germline, CDR1 is SGHAT, CDR2 FQNNGV. The CDR3 runs 16 residues. Losses at the gene ends were 4 bases for V and 8 bases for J; bases not matched to a gene: 11. The CDR3 region is CASSSFTGGYAGELFF. CDR3 coding DNA: TGTGCCAGCAGCTCCTTTACAGGGGGCTATGCTGGGGAGCTGTTTTTT.

This clonotype has just a few counts. The CDR3 bases are TGTGCCAGCAGCCGGCAGGGTTTTAACCCTGGAAACACCATATATTTT. Its protein is CASSRQGFNPGNTIYF. The genes are TRBV7-2 and TRBJ1-3; TRBD1 is a possible D gene (5 bases). CDR1 is SGHTA, CDR2 FQGNSA, per germline. The CDR3 totals 16 residues. V was pared by 5 bases and J by 2 bases, with 16 bases between. Full variable domain (remainder filled in from reference TRBV7-2 and TRBJ1-3): GAGVSQSPSNKVTEKGKDVELRCDPISGHTALYWYRQSLGQGLEFLIYFQGNSAPDKSGLPSDRFSAERTGGSVSTLTIQRTQQEDSAVYLCASSRQGFNPGNTIYFGEGSWLTVV.

This chain connects TRBV28 to TRBJ1-5; no clear D gene. Between the trimmed V and J ends, which lost 1 base and 0 bases, there was a span of 16 bases. The germline V gene encodes CDR1 MDHEN and CDR2 SYDVKM. This CDR3 spans 18 amino acids. The CDR3 reads CASSLFFEHFYSNQPQHF. CDR3 coding DNA: TGTGCCAGCAGTTTATTCTTCGAACATTTTTATAGCAATCAGCCCCAGCATTTT.

This clonotype was detected once. The genes are TRBV12-3 or TRBV12-4 and TRBJ2-3; D is possibly TRBD2 (6 bases). CDR3 size: 15 residues. The V and J ends lost 6 bases and 2 bases respectively, with 15 bases between them. As DNA, the CDR3 is TGTGCCAGCAGCCCAAGCGGGTGGCACACAGATACGCAGTATTTT. Translating gives CASSPSGWHTDTQYF.

This sequence joins TRBV2 and TRBJ2-7, with D hard to call. Germline V gene lookup returns CDR1 SNHLY and CDR2 FYNNEI. The CDR3 loop spans 11 amino acids. Trimming shortened V by 6 bases and J by 2 bases, and 5 bases separated the two germline ends. CDR3 sequence (DNA): TGTGCCAGCAGGTCAACCTACGAGCAGTACTTC. This translates into CASRSTYEQYF.

The chain employs TRBV10-1 and TRBJ2-1; 7 nucleotides agree with TRBD1. From germline, CDR1 is WNHNN and CDR2 SYGVQD (reference sequence). The trim removed 5 bases at V and 6 bases at J, leaving 13 bases unmatched. This CDR3 has 16 residues. CDR3 sequence (DNA): TGCGCCAGCAGTTTGTCGACAGGGCGCGAAATCAATGAGCAGTTCTTC. Its protein is CASSLSTGREINEQFF.

The chain combines TRBV6-5 with TRBJ1-1; the match to TRBD1 covers 8 bases. The CDR3 extends over 15 amino acids. Germline V gene data show CDR1 as MNHEY and CDR2 as SVGAGI. V lost 4 bases to trimming and J lost 4 bases; unmatched junction nucleotides: 8. The CDR3 spells CASSSRQGRGTEAFF. CDR3 nucleotides: TGTGCCAGCAGTTCACGACAGGGGCGCGGCACTGAAGCTTTCTTT.

This clonotype was recorded a few times. CDR3 DNA: TGCAGTGCTCGGCGGGGGCGTGTCTCTGAAGCTTTCTTT. Translated, it gives CSARRGRVSEAFF. V and J are TRBV20-1 and TRBJ1-1; maybe TRBD1 (6 bases). The germline V and J ends were trimmed by 5 bases and 6 bases, with 16 bases remaining between them. Per germline, CDR1 DFQATT and CDR2 SNEGSKA (reference sequence). The CDR3 is 13 amino acids.

The rearrangement uses TRBV11-2 and TRBJ2-1; no definite D call. The CDR3 covers 14 residues. Deletions cut 3 bases from V and 7 bases from J, with 13 bases between. Per germline, CDR1 SGHAT and CDR2 FQNNGV. CDR3 loop: CASSLRPGGNEQFF. For the CDR3, the DNA is TGTGCCAGCAGCTTGAGGCCCGGTGGAAATGAGCAGTTCTTC. Drawing the rest from reference TRBV11-2 and TRBJ2-1, the complete variable domain is EAGVAQSPRYKIIEKRQSVAFWCNPISGHATLYWYQQILGQGPKLLIQFQNNGVVDDSQLPKDRFSAERLKGVDSTLKIQPAKLEDSAVYLCASSLRPGGNEQFFGPGTRLTVL.

This clonotype was counted ten times or more. The rearrangement joins TRBV5-1 to TRBJ1-1; the D is unclear. The CDR3 is 15 residues long. Germline V gene lookup returns CDR1 SGHRS and CDR2 YFSETQ. Trimming removed 0 bases from V and 3 bases from J, with 12 bases in between. The CDR3 reads CASSLEGRVYTEAFF. The CDR3 DNA reads as TGCGCCAGCAGCTTGGAGGGCAGAGTCTACACTGAAGCTTTCTTT.

This clonotype was seen ten or more times. This chain connects TRBV7-3 to TRBJ2-5, with a tentative D call TRBD2 (5 bases). The germline V and J ends were trimmed by 5 bases and 5 bases, with 15 bases remaining between them. Germline V CDR1 and CDR2: SGHTA, FQGTGA. The CDR3 extends over 14 amino acids. As DNA, the CDR3 is TGTGCCAGCAGCACTGCGGGTCTGGGCGAGACCCAGTACTTC. Translating it yields CASSTAGLGETQYF.

This clonotype was counted between two and nine times. The rearrangement joins TRBV6-1 to TRBJ2-3; D remains ambiguous. Germline CDR1 reads MNHNS; CDR2 reads SASEGT. Trimming cost V 4 bases and J 2 bases, with 4 bases left between them. This CDR3 comprises 12 residues. The CDR3 coding sequence is TGTGCCAGCAGTGTGAACACAGATACGCAGTATTTT. Translating gives CASSVNTDTQYF.

This clonotype showed up just a few times. The gene calls are TRBV20-1 and TRBJ2-7; the D gene is possibly TRBD1 (5 bases). The CDR3 totals 12 residues. V lost 0 bases to trimming and J lost 4 bases, with 7 bases between them. Germline CDR1 reads DFQATT; CDR2 reads SNEGSKA (reference sequence). CDR3 residues: CSARDRVYEQYF. The CDR3 nucleotides read TGCAGTGCTAGAGACAGGGTATACGAGCAGTACTTC.

This clonotype was counted a few times. The V call is TRBV10-3, the J call TRBJ2-1; 10 nucleotides align to TRBD1. Germline V lookup: CDR1 ENHRY, CDR2 SYGVKD. This CDR3 contains 14 residues. J was trimmed by 1 base and V by 6 bases; bases with no gene match: 0. The CDR3 reads CAIRGQGSYNEQFF. CDR3 DNA sequence: TGTGCCATCAGGGGACAGGGGTCCTACAATGAGCAGTTCTTC.

The chain carries TRBV6-1 and TRBJ2-7, with TRBD1 identical over 9 bases. The CDR3 is 14 amino acids. With 8 bases clipped from V and 0 bases from J, the junction kept 5 bases outside the gene matches. The germline V gene encodes CDR1 MNHNS and CDR2 SASEGT. CDR3 residues: CASEGQGRSYEQYF. The DNA for the CDR3 is TGTGCCAGCGAGGGACAGGGACGCTCCTACGAGCAGTACTTC.

Comments on this clonotype: The junction and the germline gene differ at one end; a read error may be behind it. The chain combines TRBV25-1 with TRBJ2-5, with D perhaps TRBD2 (5 bases). From germline, CDR1 is MGHDK and CDR2 SYGVNS. The CDR3 is made up of 14 amino acids. In DNA form, the CDR3 reads TGTGCCAGCAGTGAATTCCGGGAACAAGAGACCCAGGACTTC. Translated, it gives CASSEFREQETQDF.

This clonotype was observed a few times. The chain is built from TRBV4-3 and TRBJ2-1, with D perhaps matching TRBD2 (6 bases). The ends were cut back, 8 bases at V and 12 bases at J, with 23 bases in the middle. Per the germline V gene, CDR1 is LGHNA and CDR2 is YSLEER. CDR3 length equals 14 residues. The CDR3 DNA is TGCGCCAGCGGAAAAAGGGATCACGGGGGTGGGCAGTTCTTC. It yields the protein CASGKRDHGGGQFF.

This clonotype showed up just a few times. Its ends do not fully match the called genes, so a read error is possible. The chain carries TRBV6-5 and TRBJ1-4; the D is unclear. The CDR3 extends over 15 amino acids. The germline V gene has CDR1 MNHEY and CDR2 SVGAGI. Here the CDR3 DNA reads TGTGCCAGCGGTTACATCGGCCTGGGCGGAGAAAAACTGTTTTTT. It specifies CASGYIGLGGEKLFF.

This chain uses TRBV5-1 with TRBJ2-3, with D possibly being TRBD1 (6 bases). V lost 4 bases to trimming and J lost 2 bases, with 11 bases between them. This CDR3 is built from 14 residues. Germline V lookup: CDR1 SGHRS, CDR2 YFSETQ. CDR3: CASSTQGYTDTQYF. In DNA form, the CDR3 reads TGCGCCAGCAGCACACAGGGATACACAGATACGCAGTATTTT.